The rows below give T cell receptor beta chains drawn from one sample of a study of early stage breast cancer tumors. Assay used: immunoSEQ multiplex PCR; TCRdb lists only in-frame clones, some missing. The sample shows 40,000 to 60,000 clones, approximately 78% of them seen only once. Input material: blood. These receptors all stem from a person aged 35 to 50 with breast cancer. Each CDR3 is given with its conserved first and last residue. The D gene is left open where the match is weak. Rows give clone size only sometimes, using once, few, many, or a class for an expanded clone.

d_gene: .
abundance: .
j_gene: TRBJ2-1
v_gene: TRBV7-6
CDR3nt: TGTGCCAGCAGCACGGGCCTTATGTCCGCTGAGCAGTTCTTC
CDR3aa: CASSTGLMSAEQFF

d_gene: .
abundance: .
j_gene: TRBJ2-5
v_gene: TRBV30
CDR3nt: TGTGCCTGGAGTACCGCTTCCGGGAACCCCCGGGCGACCCAGTACTTC
CDR3aa: CAWSTASGNPRATQYF

d_gene: .
abundance: .
j_gene: TRBJ1-5
v_gene: TRBV2
CDR3nt: TGTGCCAGCTTGGTAAATAGCAATCAGCCCCAGCATTTT
CDR3aa: CASLVNSNQPQHF

d_gene: TRBD2
abundance: .
j_gene: TRBJ2-7
v_gene: TRBV28
CDR3nt: TGTGCCAGCAGTTGGGAGGGGAGGTCCTACGAGCAGTACTTC
CDR3aa: CASSWEGRSYEQYF

d_gene: .
abundance: .
j_gene: TRBJ1-5
v_gene: TRBV5-8
CDR3nt: TGTGCCAGCAGCCCGGGGCCGGGGCCCCAGCATTTT
CDR3aa: CASSPGPGPQHF

d_gene: TRBD2
abundance: few
j_gene: TRBJ2-7
v_gene: TRBV13
CDR3nt: TGTGCCAGCAGCTTAAGCGGGAGCTCCTACGAGCAGTACTTC
CDR3aa: CASSLSGSSYEQYF

d_gene: TRBD2
abundance: few
j_gene: TRBJ2-3
v_gene: TRBV29-1
CDR3nt: TGCAGCGTTGCCCTACTAGCGGGTAGCACAGATACGCAGTATTTT
CDR3aa: CSVALLAGSTDTQYF

d_gene: .
abundance: .
j_gene: TRBJ2-5
v_gene: TRBV6-5
CDR3nt: TGTGCCAGCAGGGTAGGAGAGACCCAGTACTTC
CDR3aa: CASRVGETQYF

d_gene: .
abundance: .
j_gene: TRBJ2-3
v_gene: TRBV2
CDR3nt: TGTGCCACCGCTCACTCCACGGGACGGTACACAGATACGCAGTATTTT
CDR3aa: CATAHSTGRYTDTQYF

d_gene: .
abundance: few
j_gene: TRBJ2-7
v_gene: TRBV6-5
CDR3nt: TGTGCCAGCAGTCAACTGGAGGGCGAGCAGTACTTC
CDR3aa: CASSQLEGEQYF

d_gene: TRBD1
abundance: .
j_gene: TRBJ2-5
v_gene: TRBV4-1
CDR3nt: TGCGCCAGCAGCCAAGATCCAGGGGGACAGGCAAGGGAGACCCAGTACTTC
CDR3aa: CASSQDPGGQARETQYF

d_gene: .
abundance: .
j_gene: TRBJ1-3
v_gene: TRBV10-2
CDR3nt: TGCGCCAGCAGTGAGGGGGCTGGAAACACCATATATTTT
CDR3aa: CASSEGAGNTIYF

d_gene: TRBD1
abundance: .
j_gene: TRBJ1-3
v_gene: TRBV10-3
CDR3nt: TGTGCCATCAGTGCCGGGACAGGAGTATCTGGAAACACCATATATTTT
CDR3aa: CAISAGTGVSGNTIYF

d_gene: TRBD2
abundance: .
j_gene: TRBJ2-2
v_gene: TRBV5-1
CDR3nt: TGCGCCAGCAGCTTGGACGGCGGGAGGAACACCGGGGAGCTGTTTTTT
CDR3aa: CASSLDGGRNTGELFF

d_gene: .
abundance: .
j_gene: TRBJ2-7
v_gene: TRBV7-8
CDR3nt: TGTGCCAGCAGCTTAGCGGGCAGGACCTACGAGCAGTACTTC
CDR3aa: CASSLAGRTYEQYF

d_gene: TRBD2
abundance: .
j_gene: TRBJ2-1
v_gene: TRBV2
CDR3nt: TGTGCCAGCAGCGTTCAGGGACTAGCGAGCTACAATGAGCAGTTCTTC
CDR3aa: CASSVQGLASYNEQFF

d_gene: .
abundance: .
j_gene: TRBJ2-7
v_gene: TRBV29-1
CDR3nt: TGCAGCGTGGACCCCGGGCTTCCCCCCTACGAGCAGTACTTC
CDR3aa: CSVDPGLPPYEQYF

d_gene: TRBD1
abundance: .
j_gene: TRBJ2-5
v_gene: TRBV4-1
CDR3nt: TGCGCCAGCAGCCATGAAGGGGCGGACAGGGGGCCCCGGGAGACCCAGTACTTC
CDR3aa: CASSHEGADRGPRETQYF

d_gene: .
abundance: .
j_gene: TRBJ1-1
v_gene: TRBV7-9
CDR3nt: TGTGCCAGCAGCTTAGAGATCCCGAACACTGAAGCTTTCTTT
CDR3aa: CASSLEIPNTEAFF

d_gene: .
abundance: .
j_gene: TRBJ2-7
v_gene: TRBV18
CDR3nt: TGTGCCAGCTCACCGGGGGACATCTACGAGCAGTACTTC
CDR3aa: CASSPGDIYEQYF

d_gene: TRBD2
abundance: .
j_gene: TRBJ2-3
v_gene: TRBV2
CDR3nt: TGTGCCAGCAAAGCGGGAGAGTCAGATACGCAGTATTTT
CDR3aa: CASKAGESDTQYF

d_gene: .
abundance: .
j_gene: TRBJ2-5
v_gene: TRBV5-6
CDR3nt: TGTGCCAGCAGCCAGGGACCCCTCCAAGAGACCCAGTACTTC
CDR3aa: CASSQGPLQETQYF

d_gene: .
abundance: medium-sized
j_gene: TRBJ2-1
v_gene: TRBV7-2
CDR3nt: TGTGCCAGCAGCTTAGATCTGACGTCAGAGCAGTTCTTC
CDR3aa: CASSLDLTSEQFF

d_gene: .
abundance: .
j_gene: TRBJ1-2
v_gene: TRBV27
CDR3nt: TGTGCCAGCAGCTCTCTTCCGGGGGACTATGGCTACACCTTC
CDR3aa: CASSSLPGDYGYTF

d_gene: .
abundance: .
j_gene: TRBJ1-5
v_gene: TRBV7-2
CDR3nt: TGTGCCAGCAGCTTAGTAAATCAGCCCCAGCATTTT
CDR3aa: CASSLVNQPQHF

d_gene: .
abundance: .
j_gene: TRBJ2-5
v_gene: TRBV7-9
CDR3nt: TGTGCCAGCAGCTTAGTTGCGGAGGGGGGAGAGACCCAGTACTTC
CDR3aa: CASSLVAEGGETQYF

d_gene: TRBD1
abundance: .
j_gene: TRBJ1-4
v_gene: TRBV7-9
CDR3nt: TGTGCCAGCAGCCGAACCGGGACAGGGACGGAAAAACTGTTTTTT
CDR3aa: CASSRTGTGTEKLFF

d_gene: .
abundance: .
j_gene: TRBJ2-1
v_gene: TRBV10-3
CDR3nt: TGTGCCATCAGTGAGTTCAAACGTGCGGGCCTAGTACTCAATGAGCAGTTCTTC
CDR3aa: CAISEFKRAGLVLNEQFF

d_gene: .
abundance: .
j_gene: TRBJ2-3
v_gene: TRBV10-1
CDR3nt: TGCGCCAGCAGTGATATTCCAGGGCGGATAGATACGCAGTATTTT
CDR3aa: CASSDIPGRIDTQYF

d_gene: TRBD1
abundance: once
j_gene: TRBJ2-5
v_gene: TRBV15
CDR3nt: TGTGCCACATCCCGGGACAGGGGCCAAGAGACCCAGTACTTC
CDR3aa: CATSRDRGQETQYF

d_gene: .
abundance: .
j_gene: TRBJ1-4
v_gene: TRBV5-1
CDR3nt: TGCGCCAGCAGCTCCGGGGAGAGAAATGAAAAACTGTTTTTT
CDR3aa: CASSSGERNEKLFF

d_gene: TRBD2
abundance: .
j_gene: TRBJ2-1
v_gene: TRBV7-9
CDR3nt: TGTGCCAGCAGCTTAGCCCTAGCGGGAGCTACTGAGCAGTTCTTC
CDR3aa: CASSLALAGATEQFF

d_gene: .
abundance: .
j_gene: TRBJ2-3
v_gene: TRBV25-1
CDR3nt: TGTGCCAGCCTAGGACAGACGTACACAGATACGCAGTATTTT
CDR3aa: CASLGQTYTDTQYF

d_gene: TRBD1
abundance: .
j_gene: TRBJ1-4
v_gene: TRBV5-6
CDR3nt: TGTGCCAGCAGCTTGGCCCCTACGACAGGGAAGTTCAATGAAAAACTGTTTTTT
CDR3aa: CASSLAPTTGKFNEKLFF

d_gene: .
abundance: .
j_gene: TRBJ2-3
v_gene: TRBV2
CDR3nt: TGTGCCAGCCGGGAAGGCGGCGTCGAAAGCACAGATACGCAGTATTTT
CDR3aa: CASREGGVESTDTQYF

d_gene: .
abundance: few
j_gene: TRBJ2-7
v_gene: TRBV19
CDR3nt: TGTGCCAGTAGTATTTACCTTGACCGACGCTACGAGCAGTACTTC
CDR3aa: CASSIYLDRRYEQYF

d_gene: .
abundance: .
j_gene: TRBJ1-3
v_gene: TRBV2
CDR3nt: TGTGCCAGCAGTGAGGTTGGACAGAGCTCTGGAAACACCATATATTTT
CDR3aa: CASSEVGQSSGNTIYF

d_gene: .
abundance: .
j_gene: TRBJ1-1
v_gene: TRBV5-4
CDR3nt: TGTGCCAGCAGCTTGTCAGGGTTGAACACTGAAGCTTTCTTT
CDR3aa: CASSLSGLNTEAFF

d_gene: .
abundance: .
j_gene: TRBJ1-5
v_gene: TRBV2
CDR3nt: TGTGCCAGCAGTGAAATGTATGGCAATCAGCCCCAGCATTTT
CDR3aa: CASSEMYGNQPQHF

d_gene: .
abundance: .
j_gene: TRBJ2-3
v_gene: TRBV7-9
CDR3nt: TGTGCCAGCAGCTTAGATGGACCCCGAGGGACAGATACGCAGTATTTT
CDR3aa: CASSLDGPRGTDTQYF

d_gene: .
abundance: .
j_gene: TRBJ2-2
v_gene: TRBV18
CDR3nt: TGTGCCAGCTCACCATCCGGACTCAGGGGCACCGGGGAGCTGTTTTTT
CDR3aa: CASSPSGLRGTGELFF

d_gene: .
abundance: .
j_gene: TRBJ2-2
v_gene: TRBV4-1
CDR3nt: TGCGCCAGCAGCCTGGGGGGAGCATGGAGCGGGGAGCTGTTTTTT
CDR3aa: CASSLGGAWSGELFF

d_gene: TRBD2
abundance: .
j_gene: TRBJ2-3
v_gene: TRBV10-2
CDR3nt: TGCGCCAGCAGTCCTTGGGGGACTACTAGCACAGATACGCAGTATTTT
CDR3aa: CASSPWGTTSTDTQYF

d_gene: .
abundance: .
j_gene: TRBJ2-3
v_gene: TRBV9
CDR3nt: TGTGCCAGCAGCGTAGAAGATACGCAGTATTTT
CDR3aa: CASSVEDTQYF